Listed here is a single T cell receptor beta chain. This sample was included in a study of blood T cells in healthy people across ages. In germline, CDR1 is SGHVS, CDR2 FQNEAQ. The CDR3 length is 19 residues. Then a second PCR, running about 6 to 11 cycles, was carried out with a sample-barcoded 5' primer and a J-beta primer mix. Per sample, CDR3-containing paired-end reads numbered at least 2.5 million. TCRdb passed the 5' RACE reads through MiXCR, listing each CDR3 protein once. The repertoire has 450,000 to 650,000 distinct CDR3 sequences, 20% to 30% of them found once; the top ten carry just over 8.5%. These data also formed part of another study, on T cells of mothers and their children. As that study records: Samples were provided by three healthy Caucasian mothers and their six children.

The sequencing input was blood. This sequence was found in a boy under 18 in good health. This rearrangement joins TRBV7-8 to TRBJ2-5; 12 positions agree with TRBD2. The J call may be incorrect, as the DNA end agrees better with TRBJ2-1. In DNA form, the CDR3 reads TGTGCCAGCAGCTTAGGGCGTGAGGCTAGCGGGGGGGCAGGGAATGAGCAGTTCTTC. Residues: CASSLGREASGGAGNEQFF.